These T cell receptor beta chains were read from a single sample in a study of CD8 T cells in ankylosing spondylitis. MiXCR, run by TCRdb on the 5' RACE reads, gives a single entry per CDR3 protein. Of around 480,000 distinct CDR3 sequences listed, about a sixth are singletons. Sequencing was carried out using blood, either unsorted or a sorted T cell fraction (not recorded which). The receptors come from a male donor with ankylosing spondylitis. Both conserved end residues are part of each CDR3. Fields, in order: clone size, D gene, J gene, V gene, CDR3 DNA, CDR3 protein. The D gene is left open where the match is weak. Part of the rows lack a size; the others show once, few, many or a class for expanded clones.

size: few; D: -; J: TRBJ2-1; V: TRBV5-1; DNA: TGCGCCAGCAGCCTCCGGGAAAGGGGTGAGCAGTTCTTC; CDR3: CASSLRERGEQFF
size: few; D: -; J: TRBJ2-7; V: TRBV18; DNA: TGTGCCAGCTCACCACCTCAGGGCGACGAGCAGTACTTC; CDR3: CASSPPQGDEQYF
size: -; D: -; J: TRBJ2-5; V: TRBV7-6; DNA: TGTGCCAGCAGCAACCTATCCGGATTCTTGGGGACCCAGTACTTC; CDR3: CASSNLSGFLGTQYF
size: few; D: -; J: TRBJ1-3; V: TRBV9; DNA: TGTGCCAGCAGCGTAGACGGAGTGTTGAGGTACTCTGGAAACACCATATATTTT; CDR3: CASSVDGVLRYSGNTIYF
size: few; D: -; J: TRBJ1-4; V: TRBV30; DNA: TGTGCCTGGAGTGAGGGGGAAAGGTGGGAAAAACTGTTTTTT; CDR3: CAWSEGERWEKLFF
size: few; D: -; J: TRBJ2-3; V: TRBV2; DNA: TGTGCCAGCAGGAAAAGGGATAGCACAGATACGCAGTATTTT; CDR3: CASRKRDSTDTQYF
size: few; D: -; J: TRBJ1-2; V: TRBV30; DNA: TGTGCCTGGGCCCGGACAGAGCGCTATGGCTACACCTTC; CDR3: CAWARTERYGYTF
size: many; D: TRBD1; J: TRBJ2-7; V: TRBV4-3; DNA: TGCGCCAGCAGCCAAGACAGGGGGCCTTACGAGCAGTACTTC; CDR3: CASSQDRGPYEQYF
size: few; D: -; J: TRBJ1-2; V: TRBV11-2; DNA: TGTGCCAGCAGCTTAGCTTCAGGGTGGGAGGCGAACTATGGCTACACCTTC; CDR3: CASSLASGWEANYGYTF
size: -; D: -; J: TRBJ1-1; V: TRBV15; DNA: TGTGCCACCAGCCGGCAGCCGCCTATCGGCACTGAAGCTTTCTTT; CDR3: CATSRQPPIGTEAFF
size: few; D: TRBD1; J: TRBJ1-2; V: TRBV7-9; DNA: TGTGCCAGCAGACCAAGGGGGCGTGACTATGGCTACACCTTC; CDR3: CASRPRGRDYGYTF
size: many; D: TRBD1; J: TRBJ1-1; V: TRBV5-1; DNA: TGCGCCAGCACCAGAGACAGGGGGAACACTGAAGCTTTCTTT; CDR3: CASTRDRGNTEAFF
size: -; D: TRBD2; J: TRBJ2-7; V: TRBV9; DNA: TGTGCCAGCAGCTCCCGGGAGGGTCTGTCCGACGAGCAGTACTTC; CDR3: CASSSREGLSDEQYF
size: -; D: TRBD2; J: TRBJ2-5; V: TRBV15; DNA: TGTGCCACCAGCAGAGGGGCTAGCGGGGTAAAAGAGACCCAGTACTTC; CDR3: CATSRGASGVKETQYF
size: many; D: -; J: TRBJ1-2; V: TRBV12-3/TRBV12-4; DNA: TGTGCCAGCAGTTTAAACTCTGGCTACACCTTC; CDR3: CASSLNSGYTF
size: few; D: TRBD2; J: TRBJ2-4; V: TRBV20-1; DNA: TGCAGTGCCACCCCGTCGGGGGGGCCGGTAAACATTCAGTACTTC; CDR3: CSATPSGGPVNIQYF
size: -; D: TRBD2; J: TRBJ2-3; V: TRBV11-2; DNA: TGTGCCAGCAGCTTAGATCCGTATACTGGGACTAGCGGGAGGGGAGATACGCAGTATTTT; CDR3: CASSLDPYTGTSGRGDTQYF
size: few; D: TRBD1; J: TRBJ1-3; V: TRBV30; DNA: TGTGCCTGCCCGGACAGGAGGGGAGGAAACACCATATATTTT; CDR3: CACPDRRGGNTIYF
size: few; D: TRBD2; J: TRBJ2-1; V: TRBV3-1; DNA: TGTGCCAGCAGCCGACTAGCGGGGGGGGACTACAATGAGCAGTTCTTC; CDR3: CASSRLAGGDYNEQFF
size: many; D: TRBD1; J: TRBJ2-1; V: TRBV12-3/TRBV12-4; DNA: TGTGCCAGCAGTTTGGGACAGGGGGTAAATGAGCAGTTCTTC; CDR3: CASSLGQGVNEQFF
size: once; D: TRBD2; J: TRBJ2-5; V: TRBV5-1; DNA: TGCGCCAGCAGCTTGGGGCGGACTAGCGGGGAGCTACGGGAGACCCAGTACTTC; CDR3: CASSLGRTSGELRETQYF
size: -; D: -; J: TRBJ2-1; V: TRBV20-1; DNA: TGCAGTGCTAGGGTCGCCAGCGGGCTTTCCTACAATGAGCAGTTCTTC; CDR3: CSARVASGLSYNEQFF
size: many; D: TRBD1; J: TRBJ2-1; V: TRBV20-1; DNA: TGCAGTGCTATAGGGACAGGGTTCAATGAGCAGTTCTTC; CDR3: CSAIGTGFNEQFF
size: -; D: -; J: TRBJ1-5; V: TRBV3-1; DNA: TGTGCCAGCAGCCTCAGGGACACGAAACAGCCCCAGCATTTT; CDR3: CASSLRDTKQPQHF
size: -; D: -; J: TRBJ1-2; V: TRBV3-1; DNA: TGTGCCAGCAGCCAAGCTCTAAGGGACGGCTACACCTTC; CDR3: CASSQALRDGYTF
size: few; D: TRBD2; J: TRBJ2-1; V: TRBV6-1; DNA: TGTGCCAGCAGTACCCGGCGGGGGAGCTCCTACAATGAGCAGTTCTTC; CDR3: CASSTRRGSSYNEQFF
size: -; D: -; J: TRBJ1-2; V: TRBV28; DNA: TGTGCCAGCAGTTTGGGGGGGTCAGCTAACTATGGCTACACCTTC; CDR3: CASSLGGSANYGYTF